This T cell receptor beta chain was identified during a study of blood T cell repertoires in COVID-19. Study in general: T cells, B-cell-depleted T cells, or PBMCs supplied cDNA or gDNA.

As originally analysed: Researchers report that nucleated cell counts were estimated from reference gene primer amplification. TCRdb keeps only in-frame clones here, not all; method: immunoSEQ multiplex PCR. D and trimming were read from the DNA, whereas the V and J calls and clone size are those reported in that table. In the table there are about 98,000 clones, approximately 89% of which are singletons. Germline CDR1 is KGHSH and CDR2 is LQKENI. The ends lost 3 bases at V and 4 bases at J; junction bases unmatched: 4. This CDR3 region has 15 residues. The source is a man in his fifties or sixties with acute or convalescent COVID-19. Sequenced input: peripheral blood. J is TRBJ2-7 and V is TRBV18; 12 bases agree with TRBD2. The CDR3 protein is CASSPGLAGKYEQYF. CDR3 DNA sequence: TGTGCCAGCTCACCCGGACTAGCGGGAAAGTACGAGCAGTACTTC.